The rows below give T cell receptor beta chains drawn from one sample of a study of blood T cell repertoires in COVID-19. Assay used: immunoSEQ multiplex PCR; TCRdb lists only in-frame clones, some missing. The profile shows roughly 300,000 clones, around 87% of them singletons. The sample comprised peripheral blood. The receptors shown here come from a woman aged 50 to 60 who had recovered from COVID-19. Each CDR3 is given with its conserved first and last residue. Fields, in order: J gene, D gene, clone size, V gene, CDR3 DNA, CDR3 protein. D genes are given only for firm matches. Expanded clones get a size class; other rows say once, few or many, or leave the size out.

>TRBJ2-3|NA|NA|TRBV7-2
TGTGCCAGCAGCTGGACAGACGGCGGAACAGATACGCAGTATTTT
CASSWTDGGTDTQYF
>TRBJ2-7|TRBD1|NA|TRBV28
TGTGCCAGCAGTCTCCCAGGGACAGGGAGCTACGAGCAGTACTTC
CASSLPGTGSYEQYF
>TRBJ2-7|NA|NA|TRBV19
TGTGCCAGTAGTTTCGCCGGACAGGGAGGGGGCGAGCAGTACTTC
CASSFAGQGGGEQYF
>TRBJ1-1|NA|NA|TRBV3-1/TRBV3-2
TGTGCCAGCAGCCAAGATCGCAGGGAAGCTTTCTTT
CASSQDRREAFF
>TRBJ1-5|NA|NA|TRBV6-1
TGTGCCAGCAGTGAGTCAGGGGTTGGACAGCCCCAGCATTTT
CASSESGVGQPQHF
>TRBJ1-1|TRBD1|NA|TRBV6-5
TGTGCCAGCAGTAGACAGGGCCGGACTGAAGCTTTCTTT
CASSRQGRTEAFF
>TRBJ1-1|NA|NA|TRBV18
TGTGCCAGCTCTCTAGACAGGTGGGAAGCTTTCTTT
CASSLDRWEAFF
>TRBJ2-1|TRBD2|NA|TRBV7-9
TGTGCCAGCAGCTTACGATCTAGCGGGGGCAACAATGAGCAGTTCTTC
CASSLRSSGGNNEQFF
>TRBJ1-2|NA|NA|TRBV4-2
TGTGCCAGCAGCCAAGATACAGGGACTAACTATGGCTACACCTTC
CASSQDTGTNYGYTF
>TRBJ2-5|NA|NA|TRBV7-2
TGTGCCAGCAGCCGCCAGGGCCGAGAGACCCAGTACTTC
CASSRQGRETQYF
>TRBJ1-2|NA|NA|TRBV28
TGTGCCAGCAGTCCCACGCGGGGCCTCTACACCTTC
CASSPTRGLYTF
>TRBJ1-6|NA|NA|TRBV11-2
TGTGCCAGCAGCCAGGCACCCAGGGGCCGACTAAATTCACCCCTCCACTTT
CASSQAPRGRLNSPLHF
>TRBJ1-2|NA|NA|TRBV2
TGTGCCAGCAGTGAAGCCTTTGGCTACACCTTC
CASSEAFGYTF
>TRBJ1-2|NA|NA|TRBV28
TGTGCCAGCAGCTTAACCCAGCCTACGGGGGGCTATGGCTACACCTTC
CASSLTQPTGGYGYTF
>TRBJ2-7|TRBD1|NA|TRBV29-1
TGCAGCGTTATCACAGGGGGCGGTGCTTACGAGCAGTACTTC
CSVITGGGAYEQYF
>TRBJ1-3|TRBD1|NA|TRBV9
TGTGCCAGCAGCGGAGGACAGGGTGTAGCTGGAAACACCATATATTTT
CASSGGQGVAGNTIYF
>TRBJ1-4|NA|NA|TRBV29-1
TGCAGCGTTGAAGACGGGACTGGGCCTAATGAAAAACTGTTTTTT
CSVEDGTGPNEKLFF
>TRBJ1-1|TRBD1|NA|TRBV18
TGTGCCAGCTCACCACAACAGGGGGGGAACACTGAAGCTTTCTTT
CASSPQQGGNTEAFF
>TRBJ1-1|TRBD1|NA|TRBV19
TGTGCCAGTAGTAACAGGGGTGTTCTCGAAACTTTCTTT
CASSNRGVLETFF
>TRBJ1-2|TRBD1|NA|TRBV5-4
TGTGCCAGCAGCTTGCAGCAGGGGGCGCGTGGCTACACCTTC
CASSLQQGARGYTF
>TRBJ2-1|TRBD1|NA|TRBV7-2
TGTGCCAGCAGCTTAGGCGGAGGGACAGGGGCCAATGAGCAGTTCTTC
CASSLGGGTGANEQFF
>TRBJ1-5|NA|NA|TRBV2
TGTGCCAGCAGTGAGGTGGGCTTAAATCAGCCCCAGCATTTT
CASSEVGLNQPQHF
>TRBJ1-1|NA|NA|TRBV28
TGTGCCAGCAGTTTGAGTGCAGAAGCTTTCTTT
CASSLSAEAFF
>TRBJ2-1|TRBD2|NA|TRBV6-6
TGTGCCAGCAGTCTGCCGGGGGGAATCTACAATGAGCAGTTCTTC
CASSLPGGIYNEQFF
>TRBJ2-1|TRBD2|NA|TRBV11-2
TGTGCCAGCAGCCCCCCCGGGGGGGCGTCGTACAATGAGCAGTTCTTC
CASSPPGGASYNEQFF
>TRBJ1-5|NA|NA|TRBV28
TGTGCCAGCAGTTTATCGGCAGGGATAGGTCAGCCCCAGCATTTT
CASSLSAGIGQPQHF
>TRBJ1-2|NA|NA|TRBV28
TGTGCCAGCAGAGTGACAGGTGACTATGGCTACACCTTC
CASRVTGDYGYTF
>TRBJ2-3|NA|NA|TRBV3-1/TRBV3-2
TGTGCCAGCAGCCAATCAACTAGGGCAGATACGCAGTATTTT
CASSQSTRADTQYF
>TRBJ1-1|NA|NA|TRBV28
TGTGCCAGCAGTTTCAATGGCAGGGAAGCTTTCTTT
CASSFNGREAFF
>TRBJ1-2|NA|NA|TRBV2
TGTGCCAGCACTGGGGGGGAAGGTGCTGGCTACACCTTC
CASTGGEGAGYTF
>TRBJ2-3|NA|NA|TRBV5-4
TGTGCCAGCAGCTTGGACCGGGGAGGTGCAGATACGCAGTATTTT
CASSLDRGGADTQYF
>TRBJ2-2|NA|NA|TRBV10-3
TGTGCCATCAGTGAGTTAGGTGCGAGGAGGGAGCTGTTTTTT
CAISELGARRELFF
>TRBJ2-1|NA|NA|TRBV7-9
TGTGCCAGCAGCTTCGGCTACAATGAGCAGTTCTTC
CASSFGYNEQFF
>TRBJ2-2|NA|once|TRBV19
TGTGCCAGTAGTATATCAGGCCACACCGGGGAGCTGTTTTTT
CASSISGHTGELFF
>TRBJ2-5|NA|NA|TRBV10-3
TGTGCCACCAGGGCGGGTGGATCGTACCAAGAGACCCAGTACTTC
CATRAGGSYQETQYF
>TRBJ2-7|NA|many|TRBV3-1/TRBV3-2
TGTGCCAGCAGCCACCGGTCCTTATCCTACGAGCAGTACTTC
CASSHRSLSYEQYF
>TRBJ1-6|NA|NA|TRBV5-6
TGTGCCAGCAGCTTTCGGAGGGGCGCGTCACCCCTCCACTTT
CASSFRRGASPLHF
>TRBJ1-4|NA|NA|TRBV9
TGTGCCAGCAGCGTCAGTTCATCGGGAACTGAAAAACTGTTTTTT
CASSVSSSGTEKLFF
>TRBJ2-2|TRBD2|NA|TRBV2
TGTGCCAGCGGCTCCCGACTAGCGGGACTCGGGGAGCTGTTTTTT
CASGSRLAGLGELFF
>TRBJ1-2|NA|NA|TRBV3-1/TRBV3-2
TGTGCCAGCAGAAGTGGGCCCGCTAACTATGGCTACACCTTC
CASRSGPANYGYTF
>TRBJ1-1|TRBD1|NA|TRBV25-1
TGTGCCAGCACCTCGGGTACAGGGGGCGCCGACACTGAAGCTTTCTTT
CASTSGTGGADTEAFF
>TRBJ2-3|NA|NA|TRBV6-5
TGTGCCAGCAGGGTCGGGGGAGATACGCAGTATTTT
CASRVGGDTQYF
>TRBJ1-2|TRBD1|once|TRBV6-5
TGTGCCAGCAGTTACTCGCTGCGGGGGGACAGCGGCTACACCTTC
CASSYSLRGDSGYTF
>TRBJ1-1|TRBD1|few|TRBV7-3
TGTGCCAGCAGCTTAACGTCTGGGGTACAGGGGAGAGGTACTGAAGCTTTCTTT
CASSLTSGVQGRGTEAFF
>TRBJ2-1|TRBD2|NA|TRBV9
TGTGCCAGCAGTGTAGCGGGAGTCATCTACAATGAGCAGTTCTTC
CASSVAGVIYNEQFF
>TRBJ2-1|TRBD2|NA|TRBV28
TGTGCCAGCAGTCGACTAGCGGGGGGGGCTGAAGAGCAGTTCTTC
CASSRLAGGAEEQFF
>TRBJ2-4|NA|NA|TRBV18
TGTGCCAGCTCACCACCCCTACGGAACATTCAGTACTTC
CASSPPLRNIQYF
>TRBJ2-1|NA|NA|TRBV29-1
TGCAGCGTTGAGAGGGAGAGTTACAATGAGCAGTTCTTC
CSVERESYNEQFF
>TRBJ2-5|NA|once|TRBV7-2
TGTGCCAGCAGCCTAGTTGCCGGGGTGGTTGCGCGGGAGACCCAGTACTTC
CASSLVAGVVARETQYF
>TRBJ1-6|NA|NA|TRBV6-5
TGTGCCAGCAGGCGCTTCGATAATTCACCCCTCCACTTT
CASRRFDNSPLHF
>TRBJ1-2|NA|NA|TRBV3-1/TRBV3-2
TGTGCCAGCAGCCAAGTCTCAGGATTTTATGGCTACACCTTC
CASSQVSGFYGYTF
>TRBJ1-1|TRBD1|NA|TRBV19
TGTGCCAGTAGTTTCGGACAGGCGAACACTGAAGCTTTCTTT
CASSFGQANTEAFF
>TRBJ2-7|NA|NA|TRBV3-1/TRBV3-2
TGTGCCAGCAGCCATACTGCGGGACCCCCCGAGCAGTACTTC
CASSHTAGPPEQYF